What follows is one T cell receptor beta chain and its context. Original processing methods: Quantification of nucleated cells was approximated via reference gene primer amplification. Assay used: immunoSEQ multiplex PCR; TCRdb lists only in-frame clones, some missing. The DNA was the basis for D and trimming; V, J and clone size are from that table. Of around 99,000 clones listed, 84% were seen once; the top ten hold about 4.2%. These data are taken from a study of blood T cell repertoires in COVID-19. About the research overall: Both acute and convalescent COVID-19 samples were obtained from the United States, Italy and Spain. T cells, B-cell-depleted T cells, or PBMCs provided the cDNA or gDNA that served as material.

Trimming cost V 2 bases and J 4 bases, with 5 bases left between them. The CDR3 totals 12 residues. The V gene's germline CDR1 is SGHVS and CDR2 FNYEAQ. Sequencing was done on a sample of peripheral blood. The J gene is TRBJ2-5, the V gene TRBV7-6; D gene uncertain. The sequence derives from a human donor in a cohort sampled during active COVID-19. The CDR3 here is CASSLILETQYF. In nucleotides, the CDR3 is TGTGCCAGCAGCTTAATACTAGAGACCCAGTACTTC.